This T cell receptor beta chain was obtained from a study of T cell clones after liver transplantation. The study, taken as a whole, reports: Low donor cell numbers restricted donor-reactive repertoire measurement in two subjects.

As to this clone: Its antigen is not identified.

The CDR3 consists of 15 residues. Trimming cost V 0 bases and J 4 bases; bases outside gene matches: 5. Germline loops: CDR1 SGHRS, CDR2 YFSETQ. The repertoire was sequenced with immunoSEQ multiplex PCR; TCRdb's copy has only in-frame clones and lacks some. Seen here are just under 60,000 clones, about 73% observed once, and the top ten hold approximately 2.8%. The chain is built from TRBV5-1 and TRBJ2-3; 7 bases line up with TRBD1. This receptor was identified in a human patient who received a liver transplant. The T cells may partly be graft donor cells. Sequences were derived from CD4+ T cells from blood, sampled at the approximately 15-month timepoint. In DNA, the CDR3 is TGCGCCAGCAGCTTGGGACAGGGCGAGGCAGATACGCAGTATTTT. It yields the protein CASSLGQGEADTQYF.